The entry that follows covers one TCR beta chain sequence. Its antigen is currently not known. No base quality information exists; no much larger clone differs at one position. The sample is drawn from a study of human thymus T cells (dated by TCRdb to 2018 to 2021). Background for the entire study: TCR alpha and beta repertoires from about eight infant thymus samples and a few related peripheral blood samples were characterized in the study. Donor ages ranged from about 7 to 244 days, and the cohort comprised six or seven male and a couple of female infants.

Here is what the overall study found, with its caveats: According to the related research, thymic TCR repertoires were highly overlapping among unrelated individuals. V and J gene segment usage appeared biased in both thymic and peripheral blood repertoires. On average, roughly 810,000 unique TCRB clonotypes were obtained from thymus samples, compared with about 86,000 from blood samples.

The germline V gene sets CDR1 to SGHRS and CDR2 to YFSETQ. For this chain, trimming is 4 bases at the V end and 3 bases at the J end, and the number of junction bases without a gene match is 3. The CDR3 contains 15 residues, cysteine and phenylalanine counted. Only CDR3 DNA remains: 45 bases, in frame from the first base. The thymus tissue came from surgical resects taken out during corrective cardiac surgery. The donors were immunologically healthy infants in Finland who had open corrective cardiac surgery for congenital heart defects. After being mechanically released from the tissue, thymocytes were kept at -70 degrees C in pellets of about 8.5-32 million cells. Genomic DNA was extracted from frozen cell pellets with a QIAsymphony instrument. Using the immunoSEQ multiplex PCR assay, the TCRB and TCRAD loci were amplified from a standardized quantity of quality-controlled genomic DNA. Amplicons spanned the V(D)J region at a length sufficient to cover the CDR3 and identify V and J genes. Amplicon sequencing was performed on an Illumina platform through the commercial immunoSEQ service. Processing in the source paper ran as follows. Primer bias and sequencing errors were corrected as previously described, and TCRAD and TCRB definitions were based on the IMGT database. Analysis of the repertoires was done with immunoSEQ Analyzer 3.0 and VDJTools and included basic statistics, V/J segment usage, diversity estimates, rarefaction and pairwise overlap. To estimate diversity, the Chao1, ChaoE, Efron-Thisted, Shannon and inverse Simpson indices were applied, and diversity was also estimated on datasets down-sampled to the smallest sample. Repertoire overlap was assessed by strict matching of CDR3 nucleotide sequence, V gene and J gene, and clustering was done by Jaccard-based multidimensional scaling. TCRdb mirrors the immuneACCESS table, restricted to in-frame sequences. Some clones are absent from its copies; in checked studies, under half trace to an unresolved V gene, and the reason for the others is unknown. Clone size and the V and J calls come from that table; the DNA yielded D and trimming. The sample profile shows 75,000 to 90,000 clones; just over 95% of them were found once. In total, the top ten clones hold 0.031% of the sample.

The material sequenced was thymus tissue. The TCR originated in a boy younger than two with a congenital heart defect but otherwise immunologically healthy. The chain is encoded by TRBV5-1 joined to TRBJ2-1; 11 central nucleotides agree with TRBD2. The DNA sequence is as follows: TGCGCCAGCAGCCTGGGACTAGCGGTCTACAATGAGCAGTTCTTC. It is translated as CASSLGLAVYNEQFF.